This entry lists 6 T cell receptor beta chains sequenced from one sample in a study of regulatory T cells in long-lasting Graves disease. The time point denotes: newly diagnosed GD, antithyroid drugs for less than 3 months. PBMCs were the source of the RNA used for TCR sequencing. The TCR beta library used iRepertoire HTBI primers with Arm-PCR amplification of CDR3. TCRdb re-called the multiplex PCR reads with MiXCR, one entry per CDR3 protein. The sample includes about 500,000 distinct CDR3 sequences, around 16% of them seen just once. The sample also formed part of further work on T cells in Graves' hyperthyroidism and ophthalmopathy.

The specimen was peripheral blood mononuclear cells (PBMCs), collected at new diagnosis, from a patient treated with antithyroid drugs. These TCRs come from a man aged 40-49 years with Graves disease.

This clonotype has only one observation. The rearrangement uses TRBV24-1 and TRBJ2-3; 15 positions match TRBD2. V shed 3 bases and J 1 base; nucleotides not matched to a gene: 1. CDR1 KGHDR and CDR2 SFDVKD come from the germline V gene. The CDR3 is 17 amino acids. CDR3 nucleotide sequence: TGTGCCACCAGTGATCGGACTAGCGGGAGGGGCACAGATACGCAGTATTTT. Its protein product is CATSDRTSGRGTDTQYF.

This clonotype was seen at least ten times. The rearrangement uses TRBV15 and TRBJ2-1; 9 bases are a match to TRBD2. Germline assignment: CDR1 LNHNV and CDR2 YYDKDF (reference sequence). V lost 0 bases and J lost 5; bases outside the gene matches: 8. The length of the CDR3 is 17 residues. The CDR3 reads CATSRDRLLAGHNEQFF. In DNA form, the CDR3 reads TGTGCCACCAGCAGAGATCGATTACTAGCGGGCCACAATGAGCAGTTCTTC.

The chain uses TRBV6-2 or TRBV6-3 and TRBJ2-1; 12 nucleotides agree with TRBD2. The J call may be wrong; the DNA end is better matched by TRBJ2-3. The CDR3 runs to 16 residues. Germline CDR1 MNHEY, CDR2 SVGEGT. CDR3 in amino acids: CASSDRLAGDPDTQYF. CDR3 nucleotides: TGTGCCAGCAGTGACCGACTAGCGGGAGATCCAGATACGCAGTATTTT.

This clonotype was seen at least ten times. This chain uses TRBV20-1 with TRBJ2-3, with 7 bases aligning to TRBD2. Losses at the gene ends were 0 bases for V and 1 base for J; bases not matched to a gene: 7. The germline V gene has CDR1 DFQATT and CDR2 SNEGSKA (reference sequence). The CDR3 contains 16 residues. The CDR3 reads CSARDLQRGRTDTQYF. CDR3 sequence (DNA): TGCAGTGCTAGAGATCTTCAGCGGGGTCGCACAGATACGCAGTATTTT.

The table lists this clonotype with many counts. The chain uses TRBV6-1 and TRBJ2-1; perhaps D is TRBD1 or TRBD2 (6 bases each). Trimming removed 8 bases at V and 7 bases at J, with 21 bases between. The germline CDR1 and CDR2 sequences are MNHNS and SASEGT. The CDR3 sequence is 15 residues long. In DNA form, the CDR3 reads TGTGCCAGCTACTCTAGGGGGAGGCCCAGGAATGAGCAGTTCTTC. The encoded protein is CASYSRGRPRNEQFF.

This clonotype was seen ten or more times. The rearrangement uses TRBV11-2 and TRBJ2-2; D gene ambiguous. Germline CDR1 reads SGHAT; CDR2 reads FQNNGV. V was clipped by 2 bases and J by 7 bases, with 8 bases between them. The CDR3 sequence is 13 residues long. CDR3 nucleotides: TGTGCCAGCAGCTTAAGTAATAACGGGGAGCTGTTTTTT. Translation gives CASSLSNNGELFF.